This T cell receptor (beta chain) derives from a study of blood T cell repertoires in COVID-19. Whole-study context: Sample material is recorded as cDNA or gDNA derived from T cells, B-cell-depleted T cells, or PBMCs.

The V gene lost 1 base and the J gene lost 3 bases, with 10 bases spanning the gap. This CDR3 spans 14 amino acids. CDR1 and CDR2 from the germline V gene are SGHDT and YYEEEE. Cohorts were based on clinical histories the participants reported. In the original workflow: By means of reference gene primer amplification, nucleated cell counts were estimated. TCRdb's table, derived via immunoSEQ multiplex PCR, lists solely in-frame clones and lacks some. That table gives V, J and clone size, and the DNA gave D and trimming. The repertoire has 150,000 to 200,000 clones, 84% of them found once; the top ten carry 3.2%. In its sample, this clone was seen once.

This rearrangement joins TRBV5-6 to TRBJ1-1, with D unclear. The source material was PBMCs or T cells enriched from blood (not recorded which). This clonotype was sampled from a woman aged 25 to 39 who had been exposed to COVID-19. CDR3 nucleotides: TGTGCCAGCAGCTTGCCCAGCGGTTACACTGAAGCTTTCTTT. Protein sequence: CASSLPSGYTEAFF.